Each of the 12 T cell receptor beta chains below was sequenced from the same sample in a study of blood T cell repertoires in COVID-19. Profiled with immunoSEQ multiplex PCR; TCRdb holds only in-frame clones, not every one. Counted here are about 10,000 clones, roughly nine tenths occurring once; the ten biggest clones make up approximately 6%. The material sequenced was peripheral blood. The receptors originated from a human donor in a cohort sampled during active COVID-19.

The V and J genes are TRBV12-3 or TRBV12-4 and TRBJ1-2; D gene uncertain. CDR3 length equals 13 residues. Trimming took off 3 bases at V and 6 bases at J, with 11 bases between the two ends. The CDR3 loop reads CASSLGGLHGYTF. DNA of the CDR3: TGTGCCAGCAGTTTGGGAGGGCTCCATGGCTACACCTTC.

The chain recombines TRBV6-4 with TRBJ1-1, with a weak D call TRBD1 (6 bases). Germline values: CDR1 MRHNA, CDR2 SNTAGT. This CDR3 has 15 residues. V shed 6 bases and J shed 0 bases, with 14 bases lying between them. The CDR3 region is CASSRTGTMNTEAFF. The CDR3 DNA reads TGTGCCAGCAGCAGAACCGGGACAATGAACACTGAAGCTTTCTTT.

The V call is TRBV29-1, the J call TRBJ1-4; D might be TRBD1 (5 bases). The germline V gene encodes CDR1 SQVTM and CDR2 ANQGSEA. This CDR3 spans 14 amino acids. The germline V and J ends were trimmed by 4 bases and 8 bases, with 17 bases remaining between them. The CDR3 DNA reads TGCAGCGTTGCCAAATGGGGACTCGGAGAAAAACTGTTTTTT. The encoded protein is CSVAKWGLGEKLFF.

V and J are TRBV7-3 and TRBJ2-7; perhaps TRBD1 as D (6 bases). The V gene's germline CDR1 is SGHTA and CDR2 FQGTGA. This CDR3 has 14 residues. The V end lost 5 bases, the J end lost 5 bases, and 16 bases lay between the germline ends. The CDR3 DNA reads TGTGCCAGCAGCCTCAGGGGAGAAGCGGACGAGCAGTACTTC. Translating gives CASSLRGEADEQYF.

As to this clone: This specimen includes other DNA sequences encoding the same CDR3. This chain connects TRBV6-1 to TRBJ2-7; D might be TRBD2 (5 bases). CDR3 size: 14 residues. V lost 2 bases and J 2 bases, leaving 10 bases between the germline ends. Germline V gene lookup returns CDR1 MNHNS and CDR2 SASEGT. The CDR3 DNA is TGTGCCAGCAGTGAAAAACTAGGTCCCTACGAGCAGTACTTC. Protein product: CASSEKLGPYEQYF.

The chain combines TRBV14 with TRBJ2-2; perhaps TRBD2 as D (6 bases). The germline V gene encodes CDR1 SGHDN and CDR2 FVKESK. V lost 1 base to trimming and J lost 6 bases, with 6 bases between them. The CDR3 totals 13 residues. As DNA, the CDR3 is TGTGCCAGCAGCCAAGGGGGGGCCGGGGAGCTGTTTTTT. Translating it yields CASSQGGAGELFF.

The chain uses TRBV4-1 and TRBJ1-1; D is unresolved. CDR3 size: 14 residues. Germline V lookup: CDR1 MGHRA, CDR2 YSYEKL. V lost 0 bases to trimming and J lost 2 bases, with 7 bases between them. CDR3 sequence: CASSQDGGNTEAFF. CDR3 DNA: TGCGCCAGCAGCCAAGATGGTGGCAACACTGAAGCTTTCTTT.

This CDR3 is CASSLGGVGEGHEQYF. DNA for the CDR3: TGCGCCAGCAGCCTGGGAGGGGTAGGTGAGGGCCACGAGCAGTACTTC. The chain links TRBV4-1 to TRBJ2-7; 7 nucleotides line up with TRBD2. The CDR3 sequence is 16 residues long. Per the germline V gene, CDR1 is MGHRA and CDR2 is YSYEKL. Unmatched junction bases numbered 14, after V lost 4 bases and J lost 5 bases.

The CDR3 sequence: CASSRQNTIYF. The CDR3 DNA is TGCGCCAGCAGCCGTCAAAACACCATATATTTT. V and J are TRBV4-1 and TRBJ1-3, with D unresolved. Trimming shortened V by 4 bases and J by 6 bases, and 4 bases separated the two germline ends. The CDR3 contains 11 residues. Germline values: CDR1 MGHRA, CDR2 YSYEKL.

V is TRBV7-9 and J is TRBJ1-4, with a weak D call TRBD1 (6 bases). The V and J ends lost 4 bases and 6 bases respectively, with 18 bases between them. Germline V lookup: CDR1 SEHNR, CDR2 FQNEAQ (reference sequence). This CDR3 contains 16 residues. The CDR3 nucleotides are TGTGCCAGCAGCTCGCCTCCGGGACATCCAGATGAAAAACTGTTTTTT. Translated, it gives CASSSPPGHPDEKLFF. Variable domain in full (rest from reference TRBV7-9 and TRBJ1-4): DTGVSQNPRHKITKRGQNVTFRCDPISEHNRLYWYRQTLGQGPEFLTYFQNEAQLEKSRLLSDRFSAERPKGSFSTLEIQRTEQGDSAMYLCASSSPPGHPDEKLFFGSGTQLSVL.

The CDR3 reads CASSVAPSGREQYF. The CDR3 DNA sequence: TGTGCCAGCAGCGTCGCCCCTAGCGGGCGGGAGCAGTACTTC. This chain uses TRBV7-2 with TRBJ2-7, with TRBD2 matching 8 bases. CDR3 length equals 14 residues. Trimming removed 5 bases from V and 7 bases from J; junction bases left unmatched: 10. CDR1 is SGHTA, CDR2 FQGNSA, per germline.

V gene TRBV19 combines with J gene TRBJ2-2; D is possibly TRBD2 (5 bases). Trimming removed 11 bases from V and 0 bases from J, with 13 bases in between. Germline CDR1 and CDR2: LNHDA and SQIVND (reference sequence). The CDR3 is 14 residues long. The CDR3 spells CASCGQANTGELFF. The CDR3 coding sequence is TGTGCCTCCTGCGGGCAGGCGAACACCGGGGAGCTGTTTTTT.